The sequence of this T cell receptor (beta chain) was determined in a study of technical replicates of blood from a handful of donors. CDR1 is MDHEN, CDR2 SYDVKM, per germline. Trimming took 6 bases from V and 3 from J; bases not matched to a gene: 14. The CDR3 covers 17 residues. Measured with immunoSEQ multiplex PCR; TCRdb has only the in-frame clones, and not every one. The sample yields approximately 16,000 clones, 80% to 90% seen once. Sequenced sample: PBMCs. This sequence originates from a human donor in good health. The chain links TRBV28 to TRBJ2-5, with 9 bases fitting TRBD2. CDR3 sequence: CASSYGWSSGTKETQYF. DNA for the CDR3: TGTGCCAGCAGCTATGGGTGGTCTAGCGGGACCAAAGAGACCCAGTACTTC.